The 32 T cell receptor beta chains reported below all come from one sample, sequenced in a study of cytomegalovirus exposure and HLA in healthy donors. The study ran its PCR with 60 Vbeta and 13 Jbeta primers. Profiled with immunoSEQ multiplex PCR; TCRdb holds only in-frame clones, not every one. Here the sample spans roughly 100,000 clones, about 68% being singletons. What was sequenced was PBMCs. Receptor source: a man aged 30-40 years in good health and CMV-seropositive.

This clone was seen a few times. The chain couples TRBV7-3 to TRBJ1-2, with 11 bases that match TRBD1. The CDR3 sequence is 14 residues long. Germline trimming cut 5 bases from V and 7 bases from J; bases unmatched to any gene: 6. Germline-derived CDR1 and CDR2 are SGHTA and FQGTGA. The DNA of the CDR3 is TGTGCCAGCAGCATATACGGGACAGGGGGTGGCTACACCTTC. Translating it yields CASSIYGTGGGYTF.

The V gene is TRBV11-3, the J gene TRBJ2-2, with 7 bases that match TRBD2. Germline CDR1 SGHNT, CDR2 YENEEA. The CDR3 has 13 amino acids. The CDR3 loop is CAARGVNTGELFF. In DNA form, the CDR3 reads TGTGCTGCCCGGGGGGTTAACACCGGGGAGCTGTTTTTT.

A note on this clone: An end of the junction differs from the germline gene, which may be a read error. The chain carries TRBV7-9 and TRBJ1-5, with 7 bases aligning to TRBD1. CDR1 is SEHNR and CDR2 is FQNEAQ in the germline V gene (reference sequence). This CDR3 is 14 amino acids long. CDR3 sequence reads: CSSSRTGVNQPQHF. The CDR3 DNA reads TGTTCCAGCAGCAGGACAGGAGTCAATCAGCCCCAGCATTTT.

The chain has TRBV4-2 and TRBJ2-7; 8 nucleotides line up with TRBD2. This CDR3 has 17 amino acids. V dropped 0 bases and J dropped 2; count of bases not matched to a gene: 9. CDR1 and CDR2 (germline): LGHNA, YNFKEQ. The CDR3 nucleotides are TGTGCCAGCAGCCAAGAGTATAGAGCGGGGGAACCCTACGAGCAGTACTTC. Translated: CASSQEYRAGEPYEQYF.

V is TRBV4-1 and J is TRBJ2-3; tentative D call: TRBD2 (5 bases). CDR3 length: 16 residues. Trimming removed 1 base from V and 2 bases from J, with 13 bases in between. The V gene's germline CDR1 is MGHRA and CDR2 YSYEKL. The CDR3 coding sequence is TGCGCCAGCAGCCAAGGATTAAACGGGGACACAGATACGCAGTATTTT. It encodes CASSQGLNGDTDTQYF.

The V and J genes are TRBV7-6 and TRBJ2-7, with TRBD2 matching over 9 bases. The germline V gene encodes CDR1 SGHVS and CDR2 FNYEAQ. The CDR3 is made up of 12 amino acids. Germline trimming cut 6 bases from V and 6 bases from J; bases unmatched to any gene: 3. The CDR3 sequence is CASREAGGEQYF. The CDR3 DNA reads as TGTGCCAGCAGAGAAGCGGGGGGCGAGCAGTACTTC. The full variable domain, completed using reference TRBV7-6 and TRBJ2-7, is GAGVSQSPRYKVTKRGQDVALRCDPISGHVSLYWYRQALGQGPEFLTYFNYEAQQDKSGLPNDRFSAERPEGSISTLTIQRTEQRDSAMYRCASREAGGEQYFGPGTRLTVT.

The CDR3 bases are TGCGCCAGCAGCCTGAGACTAGCGTCCCCTGAGACCCAGTACTTC. Translation gives CASSLRLASPETQYF. The chain links TRBV4-1 to TRBJ2-5; 8 bases are shared with TRBD2. The ends lost 4 bases at V and 5 bases at J; junction bases unmatched: 9. In germline, CDR1 is MGHRA, CDR2 YSYEKL. This CDR3 has 15 amino acids.

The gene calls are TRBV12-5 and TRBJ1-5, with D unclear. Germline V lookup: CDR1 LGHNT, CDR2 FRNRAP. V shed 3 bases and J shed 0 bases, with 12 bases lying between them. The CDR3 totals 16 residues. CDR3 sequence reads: CASGFPAGYSNQPQHF. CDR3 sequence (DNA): TGTGCTAGTGGTTTCCCCGCGGGTTATAGCAATCAGCCCCAGCATTTT. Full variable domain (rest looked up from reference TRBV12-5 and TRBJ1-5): DARVTQTPRHKVTEMGQEVTMRCQPILGHNTVFWYRQTMMQGLELLAYFRNRAPLDDSGMPKDRFSAEMPDATLATLKIQPSEPRDSAVYFCASGFPAGYSNQPQHFGDGTRLSIL.

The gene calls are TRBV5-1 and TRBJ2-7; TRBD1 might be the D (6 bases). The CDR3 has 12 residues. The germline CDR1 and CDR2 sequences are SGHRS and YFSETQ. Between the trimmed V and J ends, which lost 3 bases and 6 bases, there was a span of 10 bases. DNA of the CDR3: TGCGCCAGCAGCTGGGGGACACTCGAGCAGTACTTC. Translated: CASSWGTLEQYF.

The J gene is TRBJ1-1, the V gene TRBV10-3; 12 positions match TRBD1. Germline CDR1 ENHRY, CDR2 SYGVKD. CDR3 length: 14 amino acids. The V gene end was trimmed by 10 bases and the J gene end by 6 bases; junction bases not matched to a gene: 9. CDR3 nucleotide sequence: TGTGCCACCGGGACAGGGGGCTTAGTCGCTGAAGCTTTCTTT. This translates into CATGTGGLVAEAFF.

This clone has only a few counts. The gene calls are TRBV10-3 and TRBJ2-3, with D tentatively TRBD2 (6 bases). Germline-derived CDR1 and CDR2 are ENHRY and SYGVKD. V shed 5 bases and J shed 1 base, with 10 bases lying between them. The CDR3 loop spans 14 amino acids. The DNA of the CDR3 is TGTGCCATCAGTTTAGCGGCTGGCACAGATACGCAGTATTTT. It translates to CAISLAAGTDTQYF.

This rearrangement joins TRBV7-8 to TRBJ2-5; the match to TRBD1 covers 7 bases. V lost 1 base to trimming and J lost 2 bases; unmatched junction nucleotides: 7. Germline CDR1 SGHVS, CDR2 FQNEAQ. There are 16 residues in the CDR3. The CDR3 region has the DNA TGTGCCAGCAGCTTAGGACAGGGCCGGAGTCAAGAGACCCAGTACTTC. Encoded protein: CASSLGQGRSQETQYF.

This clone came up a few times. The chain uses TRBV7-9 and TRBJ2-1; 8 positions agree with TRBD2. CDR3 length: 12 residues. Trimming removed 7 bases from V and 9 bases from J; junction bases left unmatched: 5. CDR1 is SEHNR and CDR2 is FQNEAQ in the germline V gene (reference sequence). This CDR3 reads CASTGGTIEQFF. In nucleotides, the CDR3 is TGTGCCAGCACGGGGGGGACGATTGAGCAGTTCTTC.

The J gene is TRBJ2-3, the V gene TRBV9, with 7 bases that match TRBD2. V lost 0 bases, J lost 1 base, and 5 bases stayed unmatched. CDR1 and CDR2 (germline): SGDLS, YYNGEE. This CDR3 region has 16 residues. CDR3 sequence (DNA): TGTGCCAGCAGCGTAGGGGGGGGATCTGGCACAGATACGCAGTATTTT. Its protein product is CASSVGGGSGTDTQYF.

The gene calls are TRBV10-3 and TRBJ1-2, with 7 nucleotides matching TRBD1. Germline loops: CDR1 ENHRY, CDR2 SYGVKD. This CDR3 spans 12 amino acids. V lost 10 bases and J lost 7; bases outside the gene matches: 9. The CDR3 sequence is CASQQGSLGYTF. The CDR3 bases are TGTGCCAGTCAACAGGGGTCCCTTGGCTACACCTTC.

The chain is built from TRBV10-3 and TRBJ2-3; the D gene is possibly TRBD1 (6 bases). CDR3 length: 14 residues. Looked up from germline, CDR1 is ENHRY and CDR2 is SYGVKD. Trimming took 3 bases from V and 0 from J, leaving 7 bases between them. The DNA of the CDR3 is TGTGCCATCAGTGATAGGGGGAGCACAGATACGCAGTATTTT. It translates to CAISDRGSTDTQYF.

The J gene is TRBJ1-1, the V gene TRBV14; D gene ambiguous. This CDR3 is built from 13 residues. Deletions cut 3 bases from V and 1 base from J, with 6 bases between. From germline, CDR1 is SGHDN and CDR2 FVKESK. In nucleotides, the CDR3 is TGTGCCAGCAGCCAGAGCACGAACACTGAAGCTTTCTTT. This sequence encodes CASSQSTNTEAFF.

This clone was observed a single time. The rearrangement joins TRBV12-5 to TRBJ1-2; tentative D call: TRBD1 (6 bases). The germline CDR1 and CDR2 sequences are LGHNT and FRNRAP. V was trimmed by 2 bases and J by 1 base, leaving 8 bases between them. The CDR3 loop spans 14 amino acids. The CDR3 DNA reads TGTGCTAGTGGTTTGACAGGGCATAACTATGGCTACACCTTC. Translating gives CASGLTGHNYGYTF. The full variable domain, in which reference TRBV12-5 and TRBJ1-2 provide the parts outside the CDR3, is DARVTQTPRHKVTEMGQEVTMRCQPILGHNTVFWYRQTMMQGLELLAYFRNRAPLDDSGMPKDRFSAEMPDATLATLKIQPSEPRDSAVYFCASGLTGHNYGYTFGSGTRLTVV.

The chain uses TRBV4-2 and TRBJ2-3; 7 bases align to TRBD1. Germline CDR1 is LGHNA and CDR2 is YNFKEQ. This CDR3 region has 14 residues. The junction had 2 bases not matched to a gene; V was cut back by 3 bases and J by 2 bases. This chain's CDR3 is CASSQGTDTDTQYF. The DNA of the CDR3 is TGTGCCAGCAGCCAGGGGACAGACACAGATACGCAGTATTTT.

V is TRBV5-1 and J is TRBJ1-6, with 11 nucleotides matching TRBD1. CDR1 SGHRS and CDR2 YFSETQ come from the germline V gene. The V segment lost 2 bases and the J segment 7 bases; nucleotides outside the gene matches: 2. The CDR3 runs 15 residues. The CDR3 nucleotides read TGCGCCAGCAGCTTAGGGACAGGGGGAAATTCACCCCTCCACTTT. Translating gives CASSLGTGGNSPLHF.

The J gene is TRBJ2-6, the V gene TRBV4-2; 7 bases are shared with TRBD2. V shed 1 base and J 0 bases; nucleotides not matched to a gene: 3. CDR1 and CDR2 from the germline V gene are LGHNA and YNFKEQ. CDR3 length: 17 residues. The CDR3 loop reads CASSQGRGTSGANVLTF. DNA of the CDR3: TGTGCCAGCAGCCAAGGGCGGGGGACCTCTGGGGCCAACGTCCTGACTTTC.

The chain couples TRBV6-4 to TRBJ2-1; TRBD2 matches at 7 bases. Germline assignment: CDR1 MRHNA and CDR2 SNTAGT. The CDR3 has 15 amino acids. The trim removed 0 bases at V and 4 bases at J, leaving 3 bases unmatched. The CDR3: CASSDSAGVYNEQFF. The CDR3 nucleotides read TGTGCCAGCAGTGACTCGGCGGGGGTTTACAATGAGCAGTTCTTC.

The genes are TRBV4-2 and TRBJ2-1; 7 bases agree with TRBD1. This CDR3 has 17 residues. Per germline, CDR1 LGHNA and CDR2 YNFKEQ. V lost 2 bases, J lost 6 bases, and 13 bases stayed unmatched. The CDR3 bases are TGTGCCAGCAGCCAACCGCCTACAGGGGCCCTCTCCAATGAGCAGTTCTTC. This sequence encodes CASSQPPTGALSNEQFF.

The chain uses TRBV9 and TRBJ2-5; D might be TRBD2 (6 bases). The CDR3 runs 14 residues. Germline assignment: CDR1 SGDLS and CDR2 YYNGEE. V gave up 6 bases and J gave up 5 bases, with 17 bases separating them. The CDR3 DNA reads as TGTGCCAGCACGTCGGGGGTCGGGCGGGAGACCCAGTACTTC. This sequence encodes CASTSGVGRETQYF.

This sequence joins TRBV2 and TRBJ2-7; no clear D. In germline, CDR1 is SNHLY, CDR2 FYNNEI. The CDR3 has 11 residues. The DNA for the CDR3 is TGTGACAAGAAGGCGGCATACGAGCAGTACTTC. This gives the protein CDKKAAYEQYF.

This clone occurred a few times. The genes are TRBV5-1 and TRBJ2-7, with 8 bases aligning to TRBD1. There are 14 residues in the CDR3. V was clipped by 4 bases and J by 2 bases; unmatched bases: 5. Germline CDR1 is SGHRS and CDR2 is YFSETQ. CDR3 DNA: TGCGCCAGCAGCATCGGACAGGGAACCTACGAGCAGTACTTC. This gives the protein CASSIGQGTYEQYF.

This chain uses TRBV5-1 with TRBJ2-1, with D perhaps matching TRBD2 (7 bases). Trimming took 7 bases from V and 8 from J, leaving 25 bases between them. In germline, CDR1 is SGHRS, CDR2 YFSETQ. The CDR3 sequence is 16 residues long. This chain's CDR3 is CASASGRGGGLDEQFF. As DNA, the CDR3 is TGCGCCAGCGCTTCCGGGCGAGGGGGGGGCCTCGATGAGCAGTTCTTC.

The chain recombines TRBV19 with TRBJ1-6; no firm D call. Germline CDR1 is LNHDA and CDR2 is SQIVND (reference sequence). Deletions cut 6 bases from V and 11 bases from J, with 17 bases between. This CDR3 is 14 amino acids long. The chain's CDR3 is CASSLTPRVTPLHF. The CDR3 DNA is TGTGCCAGTAGCCTCACCCCCCGGGTTACACCCCTCCACTTT. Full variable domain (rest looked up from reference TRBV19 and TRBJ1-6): DGGITQSPKYLFRKEGQNVTLSCEQNLNHDAMYWYRQDPGQGLRLIYYSQIVNDFQKGDIAEGYSVSREKKESFPLTVTSAQKNPTAFYLCASSLTPRVTPLHFGNGTRLTVT.

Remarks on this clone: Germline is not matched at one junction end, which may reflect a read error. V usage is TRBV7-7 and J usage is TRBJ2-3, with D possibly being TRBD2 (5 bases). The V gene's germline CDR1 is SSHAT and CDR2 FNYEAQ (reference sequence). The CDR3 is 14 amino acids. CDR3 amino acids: CASSPLHGADTQYF. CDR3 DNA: TGTGCTAGCAGCCCCCTTCACGGGGCAGATACGCAGTATTTT. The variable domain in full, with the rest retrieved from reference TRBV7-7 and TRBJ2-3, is GAGVSQSPRYKVTKRGQDVTLRCDPISSHATLYWYQQALGQGPEFLTYFNYEAQPDKSGLPSDRFSAERPEGSISTLTIQRTEQRDSAMYRCASSPLHGADTQYFGPGTRLTVL.

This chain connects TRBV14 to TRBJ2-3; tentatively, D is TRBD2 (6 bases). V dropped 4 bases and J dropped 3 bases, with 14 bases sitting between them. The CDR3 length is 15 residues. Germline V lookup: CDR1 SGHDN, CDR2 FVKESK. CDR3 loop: CASSPTRFRTDTQYF. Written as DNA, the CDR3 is TGTGCCAGCAGCCCGACTAGATTTCGGACAGATACGCAGTATTTT.

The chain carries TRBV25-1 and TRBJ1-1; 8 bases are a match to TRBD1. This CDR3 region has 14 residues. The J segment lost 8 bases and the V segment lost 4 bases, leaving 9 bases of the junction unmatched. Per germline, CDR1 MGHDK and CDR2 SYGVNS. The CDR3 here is CASSVQGANREAFF. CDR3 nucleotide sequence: TGTGCCAGCAGTGTTCAGGGGGCGAACAGAGAAGCTTTCTTT.

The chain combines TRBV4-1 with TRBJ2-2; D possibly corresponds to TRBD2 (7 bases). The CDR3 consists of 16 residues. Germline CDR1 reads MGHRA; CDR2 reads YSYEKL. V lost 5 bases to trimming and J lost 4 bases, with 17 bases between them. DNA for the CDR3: TGCGCCAGCAGCAAAGGGGGGGGGCTGATCACCGGGGAGCTGTTTTTT. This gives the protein CASSKGGGLITGELFF.